This TCR beta chain was documented in a study of CD8 T cells in ankylosing spondylitis. Ten or more counts support this clonotype. TCRdb re-derived calls from the 5' RACE reads in MiXCR, one entry per CDR3 protein. The table has fewer than 200,000 distinct CDR3 sequences, approximately 10% seen once. Germline CDR1 reads SGHVS; CDR2 reads FNYEAQ. Deletions cut 0 bases from V and 3 bases from J, with 9 bases between. The CDR3 is 15 residues long. The TCR was taken from a female donor with ankylosing spondylitis or in good health (not recorded which). The source material was blood, either unsorted or a sorted T cell fraction (not recorded which). This chain joins TRBV7-6 and TRBJ1-5; D gene uncertain. The CDR3 region has the DNA TGTGCCAGCAGCTTAGCGCAAGGGTACAATCAGCCCCAGCATTTT. Protein product: CASSLAQGYNQPQHF.